The TCR beta chain under discussion was sequenced for a study of T cells after yellow fever vaccination. V lost 6 bases and J 4 bases, leaving 15 bases between the germline ends. Germline V gene data show CDR1 as MNHNS and CDR2 as SASEGT. The CDR3 contains 14 residues. A word on this clonotype: Its target is not known.

General study findings and limits: Once the booster was given, most primary-vaccination clones reappeared, at approximately 97% for CD4 and over 75% for CD8.

From the 5' RACE reads, TCRdb called clonotypes with MiXCR, one entry per CDR3 protein. The table has about 510,000 distinct CDR3 sequences, just over 20% seen once; the top ten hold around 17%. The rearrangement uses TRBV6-1 and TRBJ1-1; D might be TRBD1 (6 bases). Sequencing was performed on PBMCs, taken more than 20 days after the first yellow fever vaccination. This TCR derives from a man between 18 and 35 years old who received the YFV17D yellow fever vaccine. The CDR3 protein is CASRLGQFGTEAFF. The DNA of the CDR3 is TGTGCCAGCAGACTGGGACAATTTGGCACTGAAGCTTTCTTT.